This TCR beta chain was identified during a study of blood T cell repertoires in COVID-19. Study in general: Sites in the United States, Italy and Spain provided acute and convalescent COVID-19 samples. The cDNA or gDNA used as material had been derived from T cells, B-cell-depleted T cells, or PBMCs.

Germline-derived CDR1 and CDR2 are MDHEN and SYDVKM. The V end lost 8 bases, the J end lost 2 bases, and 7 bases lay between the germline ends. The length of the CDR3 is 12 residues. Original data processing: Researchers report that nucleated cell counts were estimated from reference gene primer amplification. TCRdb's copy holds only in-frame clones and misses some; the assay was immunoSEQ multiplex PCR. D and trimming come from the DNA, and the V and J calls and clone size come from that table. The table includes tens of thousands of clones, 65% to 90% detected once. The chain is built from TRBV28 and TRBJ1-3; D gene ambiguous. Sequenced input: peripheral blood. The origin of this receptor is an elderly man with acute or convalescent COVID-19. CDR3 in amino acids: CASRTTGNTIYF. As DNA, the CDR3 is TGTGCCAGCCGAACAACTGGAAACACCATATATTTT.